This T cell receptor beta chain emerged from a study of T cell repertoires in cytomegalovirus infection. The overall study: Shared public TCR beta signatures pointed to both CMV infection and a matching HLA type.

This clonotype was counted many times. Its target is unknown. TCRdb re-called the reads with MiXCR, one entry per CDR3 protein. The table includes about 240,000 distinct CDR3 sequences, roughly 6.5% detected once. Study-wide findings and caveats: HLA-C-restricted CMV-specific TCR beta clonotypes prevailed in the ex vivo response. Based on cumulative public TCR beta family frequency, carriers of CMV plus the relevant HLA were identified.

This TCR came from a human donor in good health (CMV status not recorded). Some clones in this sample may be carry-over from other donors' samples. Sequencing was performed on PBMCs.

The CDR3 bases are TGTGCCAGCAGCTTAGCTAGCGGGGGGGCTCAGTTCTTC. It specifies CASSLASGGAQFF. The chain links TRBV7-6 to TRBJ2-1; 11 positions match TRBD2. CDR1 is SGHVS and CDR2 is FNYEAQ in the germline V gene. CDR3 size: 13 residues. The V segment lost 0 bases and the J segment 13 bases; nucleotides outside the gene matches: 2. Looking up the rest from reference TRBV7-6 and TRBJ2-1 gives the full variable domain: GAGVSQSPRYKVTKRGQDVALRCDPISGHVSLYWYRQALGQGPEFLTYFNYEAQQDKSGLPNDRFSAERPEGSISTLTIQRTEQRDSAMYRCASSLASGGAQFFGPGTRLTVL.